This T cell receptor beta chain came from a study of blood T cell repertoires in COVID-19. Study as a whole: Researchers got acute and convalescent COVID-19 samples from the United States, Italy and Spain. PBMCs, B-cell-depleted T cells, or T cells were the source of the cDNA or gDNA that made up the material.

Authors' analysis steps: Researchers report that nucleated cell counts were estimated from reference gene primer amplification. This table comes from immunoSEQ multiplex PCR, and its TCRdb copy is limited to in-frame clones, with some not included. D and trimming come from the DNA, and the V and J calls and clone size come from that table. The sample carries roughly 150,000 clones, 80% recorded once. The sample comprised peripheral blood. The TCR sequence derives from a man aged 55 to 70 with acute or convalescent COVID-19.

CDR3 residues: CASSSSSGTAREQYF. In nucleotides, the CDR3 is TGTGCCAGCAGTTCAAGTTCCGGGACAGCGCGGGAGCAGTACTTC. The rearrangement joins TRBV28 to TRBJ2-7, with 7 bases matching TRBD1. The CDR3 extends over 15 amino acids. The ends lost 4 bases at V and 7 bases at J; junction bases unmatched: 13. CDR1 is MDHEN, CDR2 SYDVKM, per germline.